The present entry profiles one TCR beta chain with its context. Its antigen is currently unknown. Only in-frame clones appear in the TCRdb table, and some are missing; sequencing was by immunoSEQ multiplex PCR. The sample has tens of thousands of clones, over 80% seen once. This sample stems from a study of T cell responses to AZD1222 COVID-19 vaccine. This CDR3 has 13 residues. Germline V lookup: CDR1 MDHEN, CDR2 SYDVKM. V lost 2 bases to trimming and J lost 8 bases, with 9 bases between them. Whole-study findings and limits: Clonal diversity may have been underestimated, and the donors were mostly white British, with more females than males.

This TCR was sampled from an adult in good health. Sequences were derived from peripheral blood, sampled on day 0 of MenACWY control vaccination. V and J are TRBV28 and TRBJ1-4, with D hard to call. The CDR3 sequence is CASSLRVEEKLFF. The DNA of the CDR3 is TGTGCCAGCAGTTTACGGGTTGAGGAAAAACTGTTTTTT.